The rows below give T cell receptor beta chains drawn from one sample of a study of blood T cell repertoires in COVID-19. The protocol was immunoSEQ multiplex PCR, while the TCRdb copy is restricted to in-frame clones and leaves out a portion. The sample has 200,000 to 250,000 clones, around 90% seen once. Sequencing was performed on peripheral blood. The receptors derive from a young woman who had recovered from COVID-19. Each CDR3 is given with its conserved first and last residue. The D gene is left open where the match is weak. Size is stated for part of the rows, as once, few or many counts, or as a class when the clone is expanded.

V	D	size	J	DNA	CDR3
TRBV12-3/TRBV12-4	-	-	TRBJ2-1	TGTGCCAGCAGTTTCAGGAAATCCAATGAGCAGTTCTTC	CASSFRKSNEQFF
TRBV12-3/TRBV12-4	-	-	TRBJ2-5	TGTGCCAGCAGTCTCAGGGTTGGGGAGACCCAGTACTTC	CASSLRVGETQYF
TRBV4-1	-	-	TRBJ2-7	TGCGCCAGCAGCCGGGACACCTCCTCCTACGAGCAGTACTTC	CASSRDTSSYEQYF
TRBV5-5	-	-	TRBJ1-1	TGTGCCAGCAGCTTAGTAGGAAGAACACAGGGAAAAGTGAACACTGAAGCTTTCTTT	CASSLVGRTQGKVNTEAFF
TRBV11-3	TRBD2	-	TRBJ2-3	TGTGCCAGCAGCGTAACTAGCGGGAGGACAGATACGCAGTATTTT	CASSVTSGRTDTQYF
TRBV6-5	-	few	TRBJ2-7	TGTGCCAGCAGTTACCCGGAGGGGGAGCAGTACTTC	CASSYPEGEQYF
TRBV2	TRBD1	few	TRBJ2-5	TGTGCCAGCAGGTGGGGACAGGGGACCCAAGAGACCCAGTACTTC	CASRWGQGTQETQYF
TRBV5-1	TRBD1	-	TRBJ1-4	TGCGCCAGCAATCCTGGACAGGGTTGGAATGAAAAACTGTTTTTT	CASNPGQGWNEKLFF
TRBV3-1/TRBV3-2	TRBD2	-	TRBJ2-1	TGTGCCAGCAGCCAGACTAGCGTAGTATACAATGAGCAGTTCTTC	CASSQTSVVYNEQFF
TRBV28	-	-	TRBJ2-3	TGTGCCAGCAGCCTCTTCGCTAGTGCAGATACGCAGTATTTT	CASSLFASADTQYF
TRBV6-5	-	-	TRBJ1-5	TGTGCCACTCAAAGGGGAAGCAATCAGCCCCAGCATTTT	CATQRGSNQPQHF
TRBV27	-	-	TRBJ1-3	TGTGCCAGCAGTTTTATCCCACCAGGGGGAAACACCATATATTTT	CASSFIPPGGNTIYF
TRBV12-3/TRBV12-4	-	-	TRBJ1-2	TGTGCCAGCAGTCGACAGTCGACCTATGGCTACACCTTC	CASSRQSTYGYTF
TRBV20-1	TRBD2	-	TRBJ2-7	TGCAGTGCTAGTGCGGCGGGAGATGTGTACCCCTACGAGCAGTACTTC	CSASAAGDVYPYEQYF
TRBV7-9	TRBD1	-	TRBJ1-4	TGTGCCAGCAGCCAGGGACAGAACAATGAAAAACTGTTTTTT	CASSQGQNNEKLFF
TRBV27	TRBD2	few	TRBJ2-7	TGTGCCAGCAGTTTACTAGCGGGAGGGTACGAGCAGTACTTC	CASSLLAGGYEQYF
TRBV7-9	TRBD1	-	TRBJ1-2	TGTGCCAGCAGCTTTGGGACAGAGCTCTATGGCTACACCTTC	CASSFGTELYGYTF
TRBV13	TRBD1	-	TRBJ1-1	TGTGCCAGCAGCTTACCGGGGACAGGGGAGTTTCGCACTGAAGCTTTCTTT	CASSLPGTGEFRTEAFF
TRBV15	TRBD1	-	TRBJ1-2	TGTGCCACTAGCCCCCCAACCGGGACAGTCTATGGCTACACCTTC	CATSPPTGTVYGYTF
TRBV30	TRBD1	-	TRBJ2-5	TGTGCCTGGGGGACAGGGGGGCTGGAGACCCAGTACTTC	CAWGTGGLETQYF
TRBV15	-	-	TRBJ1-5	TGTGCCACCAGCAGGGACAGTTATAGCAATCAGCCCCAGCATTTT	CATSRDSYSNQPQHF
TRBV5-6	-	-	TRBJ2-7	TGTGCCAGCAGCTTGAGGGACTCGGGGGAGCAGTACTTC	CASSLRDSGEQYF
TRBV4-3	TRBD2	-	TRBJ2-7	TGCGCCAGCAGCCAAGAGAGAGGTGGGGCGGGGAGGGCTCAAGAGCAGTACTTC	CASSQERGGAGRAQEQYF
TRBV29-1	-	-	TRBJ2-4	TGCAGCATCGCAGAGGCAAACATTCAGTACTTC	CSIAEANIQYF
TRBV28	-	once	TRBJ2-6	TGTGCCAGCAGTTTATGGGGACACCTTTCCTCTGGGGCCAACGTCCTGACTTTC	CASSLWGHLSSGANVLTF
TRBV7-3	-	-	TRBJ1-1	TGTGCCAGCAGCTTAGGTGGTTACATGAACACTGAAGCTTTCTTT	CASSLGGYMNTEAFF
TRBV9	TRBD1	-	TRBJ1-2	TGTGCCAGCAGCGTGGCCGGACAGGAGGCTCCCCCAACCTATGGCTACACCTTC	CASSVAGQEAPPTYGYTF
TRBV4-1	-	-	TRBJ2-7	TGCGCCAGCAGCCAAGAGTTCAAGACTACCGTCTACGAGCAGTACTTC	CASSQEFKTTVYEQYF
TRBV6-2/TRBV6-3	-	-	TRBJ1-4	TGTGCCAGCAGTGGACGGACTACAACTAATGAAAAACTGTTTTTT	CASSGRTTTNEKLFF
TRBV3-1/TRBV3-2	TRBD2	-	TRBJ2-1	TGTGCCAGCAGCTATTGGCGGGAGAGTGTTTATGAGCAGTTCTTC	CASSYWRESVYEQFF
TRBV7-2	-	-	TRBJ2-7	TGTGCCAGCAGCCCAGTGACTGCAAGAAACTACGAGCAGTACTTC	CASSPVTARNYEQYF
TRBV4-1	-	-	TRBJ1-6	TGCGCCAGCAGCCAACACAGCTATAATTCACCCCTCCACTTT	CASSQHSYNSPLHF
TRBV5-1	-	-	TRBJ2-2	TGCGCCAGCAGCCCCTCCTCGACACCAACCAGCTCCGGGGAGCTGTTTTTT	CASSPSSTPTSSGELFF
TRBV5-4	-	-	TRBJ1-2	TGTGCCAGCAGCTTGGGAGGGGGAGGCTACACCTTC	CASSLGGGGYTF
TRBV13	TRBD1	-	TRBJ1-2	TGTGCCAGCAGCTTATCTTCAGGGGGCCCTAACTATGGCTACACCTTC	CASSLSSGGPNYGYTF
TRBV10-2	TRBD2	-	TRBJ2-2	TGCGCCAGCTTGGGGCGGGAGAGCCCCGGGGAGCTGTTTTTT	CASLGRESPGELFF
TRBV5-4	-	-	TRBJ2-4	TGTGCCAGCAGCTTGAGGGGGTCCACCAAAAACATTCAGTACTTC	CASSLRGSTKNIQYF
TRBV4-3	-	once	TRBJ2-5	TGCGCCAGCAGCCAAGATGAGGGAGAAGAGACCCAGTACTTC	CASSQDEGEETQYF
TRBV28	TRBD1	once	TRBJ2-3	TGTGCCAGCAGGAGAGGACAGGCTACGGCAGATACGCAGTATTTT	CASRRGQATADTQYF
TRBV7-2	-	-	TRBJ1-3	TGTGCCAGCAGCTTATCAGCTGGAAACACCATATATTTT	CASSLSAGNTIYF
TRBV7-3	TRBD1	-	TRBJ2-7	TGTGCCAGCAGCTTGACCGGGACAGGGGACCACGAGCAGTACTTC	CASSLTGTGDHEQYF
TRBV5-4	TRBD1	-	TRBJ1-4	TGTGCCAGCAGCTTGGTTGGTGACAGGGGGAATGAAAAACTGTTTTTT	CASSLVGDRGNEKLFF